This entry lists 2 T cell receptor beta chains sequenced from one sample in a study of cytomegalovirus exposure and HLA in healthy donors. Amplification used 60 Vbeta primers and 13 Jbeta primers. Method: immunoSEQ multiplex PCR; TCRdb's copy keeps in-frame clones and lacks some. The data contain roughly 84,000 clones, under 80% of them singletons. Source material: PBMCs. Every receptor here comes from a male donor in good health and CMV-seropositive.

The rearrangement joins TRBV6-4 to TRBJ2-2, with 8 bases lining up with TRBD2. CDR1 and CDR2 from the germline V gene are MRHNA and SNTAGT. V lost 8 bases and J lost 3; bases outside the gene matches: 8. The CDR3 consists of 15 residues. CDR3 in amino acids: CASRFREGDTGELFF. In nucleotides, the CDR3 is TGTGCCAGCCGGTTCCGGGAGGGGGACACCGGGGAGCTGTTTTTT.

This chain uses TRBV7-6 with TRBJ2-7, with 12 bases identical to TRBD2. The germline V gene has CDR1 SGHVS and CDR2 FNYEAQ. The CDR3 has 15 amino acids. V lost 5 bases and J lost 4; bases outside the gene matches: 6. This chain's CDR3 is CASSRLAGVLYEQYF. The CDR3 DNA follows: TGTGCCAGCAGCCGACTAGCGGGAGTTCTGTACGAGCAGTACTTC.